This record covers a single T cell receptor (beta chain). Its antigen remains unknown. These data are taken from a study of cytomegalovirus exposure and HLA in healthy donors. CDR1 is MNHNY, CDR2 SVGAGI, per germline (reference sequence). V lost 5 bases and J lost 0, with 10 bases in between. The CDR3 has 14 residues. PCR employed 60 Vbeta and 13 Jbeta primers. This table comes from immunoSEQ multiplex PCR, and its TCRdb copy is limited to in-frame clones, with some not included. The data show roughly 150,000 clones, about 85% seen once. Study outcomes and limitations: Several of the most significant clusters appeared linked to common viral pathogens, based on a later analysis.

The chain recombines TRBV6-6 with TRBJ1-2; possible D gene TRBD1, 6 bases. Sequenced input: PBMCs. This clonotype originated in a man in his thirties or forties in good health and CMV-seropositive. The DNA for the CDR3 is TGTGCCAGCAGTCCACAGGGAACTAACTATGGCTACACCTTC. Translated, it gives CASSPQGTNYGYTF.